This TCR beta chain was obtained from a study of T cell responses to AZD1222 COVID-19 vaccine. General study points: AZD1222 recipients seropositive at baseline numbered only six. Reportedly, close to half of spike-specific TCRs are directed against unmutated variant regions. The peak T cell response came first, and repertoires were sampled only after it. White British ancestry dominated among donors, who included more females, and clonal diversity was possibly underestimated.

Turning to this clone: The target antigen is unknown.

Data came from immunoSEQ multiplex PCR; TCRdb stores just in-frame clones and leaves some out. The sample has roughly 49,000 clones, approximately 80% seen once. CDR1 and CDR2 from the germline V gene are SNHLY and FYNNEI. The V segment lost 6 bases and the J segment 7 bases; nucleotides outside the gene matches: 4. The CDR3 has 14 amino acids. The sequence was collected from an adult in good health. The chain uses TRBV2 and TRBJ2-1, with 12 positions matching TRBD2. The sequencing here drew on peripheral blood, taken on day 0 of MenACWY control vaccination. The CDR3 DNA reads as TGTGCCAGCAGCCCCGGACTAGCGGGAAATGAGCAGTTCTTC. Amino acids: CASSPGLAGNEQFF.